This T cell receptor beta chain was sequenced during a study of T cell changes during pregnancy in multiple sclerosis. V lost 5 bases to trimming and J lost 4 bases; unmatched junction nucleotides: 5. The CDR3 is 14 residues long. Per the germline V gene, CDR1 is SGHRS and CDR2 is YFSETQ. This clone has just one count. Method: immunoSEQ multiplex PCR; TCRdb's copy keeps in-frame clones and lacks some. The table lists some 74,000 clones, around 92% of them singletons. The V and J genes are TRBV5-1 and TRBJ2-2; 7 bases are shared with TRBD1. Here the sequenced sample was peripheral blood, taken before pregnancy. The TCR sequence derives from a female donor with multiple sclerosis, enrolled in a pregnancy study. The CDR3 region has the DNA TGCGCCAGCAGTGCAGGGGGAGTCACCGGGGAGCTGTTTTTT. It encodes CASSAGGVTGELFF.